The entry below describes one TCR beta chain. The sample is drawn from a study of blood T cell repertoires in COVID-19. For the study at large: Researchers got acute and convalescent COVID-19 samples from the United States, Italy and Spain. The cDNA or gDNA used as material had been derived from T cells, B-cell-depleted T cells, or PBMCs.

Germline V gene sequence: CDR1 LNHNV, CDR2 YYDKDF (reference sequence). V was cut by 5 bases and J by 1 base, with 6 bases left in between. CDR3 length: 14 amino acids. Assay: immunoSEQ multiplex PCR; the TCRdb copy retains only in-frame clones and omits some. Of approximately 140,000 clones detected, approximately 84% appear once; the ten largest clones hold approximately 4%. In assigning cohorts, the study relied on participant-reported clinical history. The receptor was isolated from a man aged 50-59 years in a cohort exposed to, infected with or recovered from COVID-19 (not recorded which). V is TRBV15 and J is TRBJ2-6; D possibly corresponds to TRBD2 (6 bases). The sample taken for sequencing was PBMCs or T cells enriched from blood (not recorded which). CDR3 sequence (DNA): TGTGCCACCAGCGGGGGGTCTGGGGCCAACGTCCTGACTTTC. Translated, it gives CATSGGSGANVLTF.